This T cell receptor (beta chain) was found in a study of blood T cell repertoires in COVID-19. Study-level information: Acute-phase and convalescent COVID-19 samples originated in the United States, Italy and Spain. Sample material is recorded as cDNA or gDNA derived from T cells, B-cell-depleted T cells, or PBMCs.

Original data processing: Amplification of reference gene primers was used by the study to estimate nucleated cell counts. Libraries were prepared by immunoSEQ multiplex PCR; TCRdb keeps only in-frame clonotypes and omits some of them. V, J and clone size are taken as reported in that table, and D and trimming were inferred from the DNA itself. The repertoire has 25,000 to 35,000 clones, 91% of them found once; the top ten carry approximately 9.8%. This CDR3 comprises 16 residues. Germline loops: CDR1 MNHEY, CDR2 SVGAGI. With V trimmed by 0 bases and J by 2 bases, 7 bases remained unmatched. Specimen: peripheral blood. The rearrangement uses TRBV6-5 and TRBJ2-7; 7 nucleotides line up with TRBD1. The receptor comes from a human donor with active COVID-19. The donor label of this sample is uncertain. The CDR3 DNA reads as TGTGCCAGCAGTTACTCGACAGGGCGAGTCACCTACGAGCAGTACTTC. Its translation is CASSYSTGRVTYEQYF.